The source of this T cell receptor beta chain is a study of blood T cells in healthy people across ages. Study-wide results and caveats: The donors' CMV status was not determined, possibly confounding changes in expanded clonotypes.

The V gene lost 6 bases and the J gene lost 0 bases, with 15 bases spanning the gap. Germline V lookup: CDR1 SQVTM, CDR2 ANQGSEA. CDR3 size: 14 residues. About this clonotype: What it binds is not known. This sequence may be a read error, since a much larger clone differs from it by one base.

Using a J-beta primer mix together with a sample-barcoded 5' primer, a second PCR was run for about 6 to 12 cycles. One entry per CDR3 protein, called by TCRdb with MiXCR from the 5' RACE reads. This table holds over 1,500,000 distinct CDR3 sequences, about 39% found once. The sample taken for sequencing was blood. The sequence came from a human donor in good health. The rearrangement uses TRBV29-1 and TRBJ2-7; a weak D match, TRBD2 (7 bases). CDR3 DNA: TGCAGCGTCCGCCGGGGAGGGGGCTCCTACGAGCAGTACTTC. Translation: CSVRRGGGSYEQYF.